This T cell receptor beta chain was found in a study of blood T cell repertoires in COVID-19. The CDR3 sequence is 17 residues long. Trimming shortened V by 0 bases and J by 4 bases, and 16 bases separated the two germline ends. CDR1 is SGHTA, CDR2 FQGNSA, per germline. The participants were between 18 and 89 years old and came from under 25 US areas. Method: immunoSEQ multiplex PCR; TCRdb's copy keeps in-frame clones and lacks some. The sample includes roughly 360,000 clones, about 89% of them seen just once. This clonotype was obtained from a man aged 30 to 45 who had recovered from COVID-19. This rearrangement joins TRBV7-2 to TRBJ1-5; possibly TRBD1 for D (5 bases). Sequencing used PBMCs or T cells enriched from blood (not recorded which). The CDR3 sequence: CASSLAYGGGVNQPQHF. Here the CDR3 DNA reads TGTGCCAGCAGCTTAGCCTACGGTGGGGGGGTGAATCAGCCCCAGCATTTT.